The 14 T cell receptor beta chains reported below all come from one sample, sequenced in a study of stem cell transplantation in POMP-related autoinflammatory disease (dated by TCRdb to the early 2020s). Taken with the paper, the label for time point translates to: before hematopoietic stem cell transplant. The library was made by the immunoSEQ multiplex PCR assay. Sourced from immuneACCESS, this table was stored by TCRdb with only in-frame sequences that have V and J called. A share of the clones is absent; for the studies checked, an unresolved V gene accounts for under half, and the remainder has no known explanation. Across this sample there are more than 25,000 clones, with 88% seen only once. The biggest ten clones account for approximately 0.72% of the sample. This material consisted of CD4+ T cells from PBMCs, taken before stem cell transplantation. These receptors all stem from a human donor with POMP-related autoinflammation and immune dysregulation (PRAID).

V gene TRBV6-5 combines with J gene TRBJ1-4; 9 nucleotides line up with TRBD1. This CDR3 spans 16 amino acids. V lost 2 bases and J lost 10; bases outside the gene matches: 11. Per germline, CDR1 MNHEY and CDR2 SVGAGI. In DNA form, the CDR3 reads TGTGCCAGCAGTTACCACCGGGACAGGGCGAGAGGAAAACTGTTTTTT. Translated: CASSYHRDRARGKLFF.

This chain uses TRBV28 with TRBJ2-7; 8 nucleotides align to TRBD2. Trimming removed 4 bases from V and 4 bases from J; junction bases left unmatched: 9. The CDR3 contains 15 residues. CDR1 and CDR2 from the germline V gene are MDHEN and SYDVKM. CDR3 loop: CASSSPGGRMYEQYF. CDR3 nucleotides: TGTGCCAGCAGTTCCCCTGGCGGGAGGATGTACGAGCAGTACTTC.

The J gene is TRBJ2-7, the V gene TRBV5-1; tentative D call: TRBD2 (6 bases). This CDR3 contains 12 residues. Trimming removed 5 bases at V and 7 bases at J, with 13 bases between. Germline CDR1 reads SGHRS; CDR2 reads YFSETQ. In nucleotides, the CDR3 is TGCGCCAGCAGGGGGGGAGCCGGTGAGCAGTACTTC. Its translation is CASRGGAGEQYF.

The chain has TRBV28 and TRBJ1-5; possibly TRBD1 for D (5 bases). The germline CDR1 and CDR2 sequences are MDHEN and SYDVKM. The CDR3 extends over 17 amino acids. V lost 6 bases and J 4 bases, leaving 22 bases between the germline ends. This chain's CDR3 is CASSYFYRQKLNQPQHF. The CDR3 DNA follows: TGTGCCAGCAGCTATTTTTACCGACAGAAATTAAATCAGCCCCAGCATTTT. Drawing the rest from reference TRBV28 and TRBJ1-5, the complete variable domain is DVKVTQSSRYLVKRTGEKVFLECVQDMDHENMFWYRQDPGLGLRLIYFSYDVKMKEKGDIPEGYSVSREKKERFSLILESASTNQTSMYLCASSYFYRQKLNQPQHFGDGTRLSIL.

The rearrangement joins TRBV7-3 to TRBJ2-6; a possible D gene is TRBD2 (5 bases). The germline V gene encodes CDR1 SGHTA and CDR2 FQGTGA. Trimming took off 4 bases at V and 4 bases at J, with 14 bases between the two ends. The CDR3 consists of 16 residues. CDR3 loop: CASSSQGLYGANVLTF. DNA for the CDR3: TGTGCCAGCAGCTCCCAAGGACTTTACGGGGCCAACGTCCTGACTTTC.

The rearrangement joins TRBV4-1 to TRBJ2-3; D tentatively reads TRBD1 or TRBD2 (5 bases each). V was pared by 2 bases and J by 4 bases, with 10 bases between. The length of the CDR3 is 14 residues. CDR1 is MGHRA and CDR2 is YSYEKL in the germline V gene. This CDR3 reads CASSQPGTADTQYF. The CDR3 DNA reads TGCGCCAGCAGCCAACCCGGGACGGCAGATACGCAGTATTTT.

The genes are TRBV7-2 and TRBJ2-2, with TRBD2 matching over 11 bases. The CDR3 loop spans 14 amino acids. V lost 5 bases, J lost 6 bases, and 2 bases stayed unmatched. In germline, CDR1 is SGHTA, CDR2 FQGNSA. The CDR3 reads CASSLTSGAGELFF. The DNA for the CDR3 is TGTGCCAGCAGCCTGACTAGCGGGGCCGGGGAGCTGTTTTTT.

This chain joins TRBV5-1 and TRBJ2-1; D is uncertain. V dropped 4 bases and J dropped 6 bases, with 8 bases sitting between them. CDR1 and CDR2 from the germline V gene are SGHRS and YFSETQ. The CDR3 is 12 residues long. The CDR3: CASSPWGNEQFF. For the CDR3, the DNA is TGCGCCAGCAGCCCCTGGGGCAATGAGCAGTTCTTC.

This rearrangement joins TRBV5-1 to TRBJ2-3; D is undetermined. The V end lost 4 bases, the J end lost 0 bases, and 12 bases lay between the germline ends. This CDR3 is built from 15 residues. Germline values: CDR1 SGHRS, CDR2 YFSETQ. In DNA, the CDR3 is TGCGCCAGCAGCCACGACATGGCAAGCACAGATACGCAGTATTTT. This sequence encodes CASSHDMASTDTQYF.

This chain connects TRBV19 to TRBJ2-1; 10 bases map to TRBD2. This CDR3 has 18 residues. After removal of 3 bases from V and 7 bases from J, the junction contained 15 bases not matched to a gene. From germline, CDR1 is LNHDA and CDR2 SQIVND (reference sequence). The CDR3 DNA sequence: TGTGCCAGTAGTATCCCCGCCGGACTAGCGGAGAATTGGAATGAGCAGTTCTTC. Translation gives CASSIPAGLAENWNEQFF. The whole variable domain, remainder taken from reference TRBV19 and TRBJ2-1, is DGGITQSPKYLFRKEGQNVTLSCEQNLNHDAMYWYRQDPGQGLRLIYYSQIVNDFQKGDIAEGYSVSREKKESFPLTVTSAQKNPTAFYLCASSIPAGLAENWNEQFFGPGTRLTVL.

The V gene is TRBV28, the J gene TRBJ2-7; D possibly matches TRBD1 or TRBD2 (5 bases each). V dropped 3 bases and J dropped 4 bases, with 16 bases sitting between them. Looked up from germline, CDR1 is MDHEN and CDR2 is SYDVKM. There are 15 residues in the CDR3. CDR3 DNA: TGTGCCAGCAGTTTGGGGGAGCCCAGGGTTTACGAGCAGTACTTC. Protein product: CASSLGEPRVYEQYF.

The V gene is TRBV6-5, the J gene TRBJ2-2; D unclear. Trimming pared 3 bases from V and 4 bases from J, leaving 6 bases between. Germline CDR1 MNHEY, CDR2 SVGAGI. The CDR3 length is 13 residues. The CDR3 loop reads CASSYLSTGELFF. The CDR3 DNA follows: TGTGCCAGCAGTTATCTTTCCACCGGGGAGCTGTTTTTT.

The chain recombines TRBV6-5 with TRBJ1-5; D is unresolved. The V and J ends lost 4 bases and 7 bases respectively, with 20 bases between them. The germline gives CDR1 MNHEY, CDR2 SVGAGI. The CDR3 runs 16 residues. This CDR3 reads CASSFPGRGSMQPQHF. The CDR3 DNA is TGTGCCAGCAGTTTCCCCGGTAGAGGGTCGATGCAGCCCCAGCATTTT.

This chain links TRBV2 with TRBJ1-1, with a weak D call TRBD1 (6 bases). Looked up from germline, CDR1 is SNHLY and CDR2 is FYNNEI. V dropped 5 bases and J dropped 2 bases, with 12 bases sitting between them. There are 14 residues in the CDR3. In nucleotides, the CDR3 is TGTGCCAGCAGTAAACAGGGTGGTAACACTGAAGCTTTCTTT. It yields the protein CASSKQGGNTEAFF.